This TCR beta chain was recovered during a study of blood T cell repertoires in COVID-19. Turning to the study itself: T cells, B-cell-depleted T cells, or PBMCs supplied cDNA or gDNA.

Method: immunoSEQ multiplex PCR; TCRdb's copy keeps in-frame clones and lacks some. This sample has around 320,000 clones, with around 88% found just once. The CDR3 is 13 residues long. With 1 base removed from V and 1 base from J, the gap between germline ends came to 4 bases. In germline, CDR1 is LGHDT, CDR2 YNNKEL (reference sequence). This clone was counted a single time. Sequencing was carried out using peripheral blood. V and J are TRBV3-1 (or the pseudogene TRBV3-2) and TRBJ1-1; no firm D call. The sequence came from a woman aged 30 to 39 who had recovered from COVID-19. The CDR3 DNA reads TGTGCCAGCAGCCAAGTCGGGAACACTGAAGCTTTCTTT. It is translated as CASSQVGNTEAFF.